This T cell receptor (beta chain) was recovered during a study of shared clonotypes between healthy human individuals (dated by TCRdb to 2018 to 2020). Study-wide context: The cohort comprised a couple of women and a few men aged 18 to 49 years. For each donor, CD4 naive and CD4 memory were each run on three plates, CD8 naive on two plates, and CD8 memory on one plate. Leukapheresis yielded between about 0.85 and 10 billion PBMCs per donor. Blood TCR repertoires of roughly five healthy adults were deeply sequenced to estimate repertoire size and the extent of clonotype sharing between individuals. Different laboratories and diverse techniques were used to prepare libraries and sequence TCR repertoires, to increase sequencing depth and limit assay-specific biases. Here is what the overall study found, with its caveats: Compared with non-shared clonotypes, the clonotypes found in all four sorted-subset donors had higher generation probabilities. Pairwise subsampling led to the expectation that sequencing depth would affect the degree of clonotype sharing among donors. Only blood was sampled, and tissue TCR repertoires likely differ from those in blood. Incomplete sequencing was indicated by rarefaction of sorted-subset datasets, despite the large sequencing depth. Estimated clonotype richness was generally larger for naive than for memory subsets. Across four donors, roughly 5.1% of naive CD4, around 3.5% of naive CD8, 2% to 2.5% of memory CD4, and 0.3% to 0.45% of memory CD8 clonotypes were shared. The genetic and exposure-history diversity represented was limited by the small number of donors.

Healthy HIV-negative adults with no recently reported acute infections or vaccinations were included as donors. Every donor was a Caucasian adult living in Nashville, Tennessee, USA. CD4+ T cells were enriched by magnetic negative selection, after which naive cells were positively selected on CD45RA and the negative fraction was taken as the memory subset. After blood collection by leukapheresis, PBMCs were isolated using Ficoll-Histopaque density gradient centrifugation and then cryopreserved in the vapor phase of liquid nitrogen. Analytical flow cytometry was used to check the purity and quantity of every magnetically sorted T cell population. From each sorted fraction, genomic DNA was isolated and quantified by UV absorbance on a Nanodrop 2000c. Using the deep immunoSEQ assay, TCR CDR3 regions were amplified from genomic DNA by multiplex PCR. Genomic DNA extracted from each cell subset was distributed evenly over all wells of several immunoSEQ 96-well plates, and each plate served as one replicate. For sorted subsets, 150 to 200 ng genomic DNA, equal to some 28,000 T cell genomes, was loaded into each replicate PCR. The purified libraries were quantified using a Qubit 3.0 fluorometer, sized with a Bioanalyzer 2100, and then quantified again using the KAPA Library Quantification kit. Every immunoSEQ 96-well plate was sequenced on a dedicated single-read 150-cycle Illumina NextSeq 550 flow cell. The authors' analysis ran thus. The immunoSEQ output contained only junctional sequences without quality scores, so filtering could not match that applied to full-length reads. To assign V/J genes and CDR3, sequences were annotated using PyIR, a Python wrapper for IgBLAST v1.9, with IMGT germline references. Reads were filtered out if the reads had weak V/J assignments (E-value above 1e-6), no CDR3, stop codons, out-of-frame junctions, or ambiguous translated residues. V3J clonotypes were defined as sequences sharing the same inferred V gene, J gene, and CDR3 amino acid sequence. The percentage overlap between two repertoires was calculated by dividing the number of shared unique clonotypes by the size of the smaller repertoire. Richness of each repertoire was evaluated using RTK rarefaction, the Chao1 estimator, and Recon v2.1 estimates of unobserved clonotypes. Generation probabilities for all TCRbeta clonotypes obtained by the gDNA method from several donors were computed using OLGA. TCRdb took this table from immuneACCESS and kept in-frame rearrangements with V and J called. Such tables lack part of the clones; where checked against another copy, unresolved V genes explain under half of the gap, and the rest is unexplained. V, J and clone size were drawn from that table, and D and trimming were deduced from the DNA. This sample has some 1.5 million clones in its table, and approximately 98% of those were observed once. Of the sample, roughly 0.45% is held by the ten largest clones.

Concerning this clone itself: Its antigen remains undetermined. No base-level quality is on record; no much larger clone is a single base apart.

V ends up 2 bases short and J 6 bases short, with an unmatched junction base count of 6. CDR1 is given as SGHAT and CDR2 as FQNNGV, both from the germline V gene. The CDR3 goes from the cysteine to the phenylalanine over 15 residues. The sequence is cut down to CDR3 DNA, 45 bases in frame from base 1. The source of this sequence is a man younger than 45 in good health. What was sequenced was naive CD4+ T cells sorted from blood. This specimen's cell subset or site label, interpreted: CD45RA+ positively selected. The rearranged segments are TRBV11-2 and TRBJ1-2; 10 nucleotides in the junction match TRBD1. The nucleotide sequence is given as TGTGCCAGCAGCTTAATGCCGGGACAGGGGAATGGCTACACCTTC. This codes for CASSLMPGQGNGYTF. The entire variable domain, with the stretches around the CDR3 drawn from the reference TRBV11-2 and TRBJ1-2 proteins, is EAGVAQSPRYKIIEKRQSVAFWCNPISGHATLYWYQQILGQGPKLLIQFQNNGVVDDSQLPKDRFSAERLKGVDSTLKIQPAKLEDSAVYLCASSLMPGQGNGYTFGSGTRLTVV.